This T cell receptor (beta chain) appears in the sequencing data of a study of tumor and adjacent non-tumor tissue in lung cancer (dated by TCRdb to 2016 to 2018). With regard to the full study: Patients with adenocarcinoma (roughly 12), squamous cell carcinoma (2) and small cell lung cancer (1) were included in the cohort. Using bulk TCRbeta repertoires from around 14 lung cancer patients, the study set lung tumor tissue side by side with matched distant non-tumor lung tissue. TCRbeta CDR3 sequencing was performed on a few dozen paired specimens, with one tumor sample and one normal lung sample collected per patient. A total of 95 million to 150 million productive TCRbeta reads were generated by sequencing, corresponding to an average of roughly 4 million reads per sample. The 15 or so patients were aged about 31 to 85 years, included 10 men and 5 women, and had TNM stage I to III disease.

RNA was isolated from bulk, unsorted tissue, and RNA quality was assessed with a NanoDrop ND-1000 and an Agilent 2100. For the normal lung samples, distant non-tumor tissue was collected more than 3 cm away from the tumor edge. All donors had newly diagnosed lung cancer, had not received prior chemotherapy, and were admitted for thoracic surgery in China between August and November 2014. Anyone who had undergone radiotherapy or chemotherapy before, or who had another cancer at the same time, was left out of the study. Surgical tissue pieces of 1-2 cm3 were preserved in RNAlater solution and were kept at -80 degrees C until use. This clonotype was observed once. Its antigen is still unknown. Given the absence of the conserved phenylalanine or tryptophan at the CDR3 end, a read error is likely. Because the CDR3's place on the DNA is in doubt, the DNA is left out and the CDR3 is given as listed by TCRdb.

The germline V gene encodes CDR1 LGHNA and CDR2 YSLEER. The CDR3 extends over 15 residues, inclusive of both ends. Overall results and qualifications from the work: TCR diversity (inverse Simpson) was significantly higher in tumor than in normal lung tissue (roughly 430 vs 170, P = 0.0075, Mann-Whitney U test). Only 15 patients were included in the cohort, and the need for larger samples and more detailed clinical data was noted by the authors. TCR diversity was significantly higher in younger patients, and higher tumor TCR diversity was associated with shorter overall and disease-free survival. Peripheral blood was not sequenced, so blood TCRbeta repertoires were not examined in the lung cancer patients of the study. The methods do not name the sequencing platform or mention unique molecular identifiers. The top 100 clones accounted for a significantly larger cumulative portion of the repertoire in normal lung than in tumor tissue.

To prepare the library, multiplex PCR was applied. Instrument used: Illumina HiSeq 2500. TCRbeta libraries were built by three rounds of nested PCR using primers (Table S4), following protocols modified from ARM-PCR. Before sequencing, PCR products of 200-500 bp were excised from the gel and purified with the QIAquick gel extraction kit. The published analysis was carried out like this. Trimmomatic was used to clean the reads, FLASH merged the cleaned reads into complete CDR3 sequences, and MiTCR assigned the sequences to V(D)J germline segments. Clonal diversity was computed as the inverse Simpson's index with VDJtools. In-frame sequences lacking a premature stop codon were counted as productive reads. In-frame beta chains were kept once TCRdb had trimmed the public reads at Q25 with fastp and called clones with MiXCR. Each entry merges the rows of one CDR3 protein and shows their most common DNA and genes. TCRdb, rather than the study authors, made the V and J calls. The table for this sample lists 75,000 to 95,000 distinct CDR3 sequences; more than 75% of them were counted only once. The ten biggest clones cover around a fifth of the sample.

The origin of this receptor is a woman aged 50 to 60 with non-small cell lung cancer. The rearranged segments are TRBV4-3 and TRBJ2-3; the listed D gene, TRBD1, was not tested against the DNA. Material for sequencing was distant non-tumor lung tissue. The CDR3 protein sequence reads: CASRLGTGGLNEQFL.